These 4 T cell receptor beta chains originate from one sample sequenced in a study of blood T cell repertoires in COVID-19 (dated by TCRdb to the early 2020s). The method was the immunoSEQ multiplex PCR assay. TCRdb provides this immuneACCESS table in a form limited to in-frame rearrangements. Some clones are lacking; in checked studies, under half of them reflect an unresolved V gene, and why the rest are absent is not known. The sample table lists hundreds of thousands of clones, roughly 82% of them with a count of one. The ten biggest clones cover over 5.5% of the sample. Sample: peripheral blood. These receptors all come from a woman at least 80 years old with COVID-19, enrolled during active disease.

The CDR3 DNA follows: TGTGCCAGCAGCCCCAGGGGCTCCTACGAGCAGTACTTC. As protein: CASSPRGSYEQYF. The V and J genes are TRBV7-7 and TRBJ2-7, with a weak D call TRBD1 (6 bases). Looked up from germline, CDR1 is SSHAT and CDR2 is FNYEAQ (reference sequence). V was pared by 5 bases and J by 0 bases, with 8 bases between. The length of the CDR3 is 13 residues.

This sequence joins TRBV6-1 and TRBJ1-3; D gene unclear. Germline V gene lookup returns CDR1 MNHNS and CDR2 SASEGT. This CDR3 contains 15 residues. The V end was cut by 2 bases, the J end by 1 base, with 9 bases between. CDR3 protein: CASSELGVSGNTIYF. CDR3 coding DNA: TGTGCCAGCAGTGAACTCGGGGTATCTGGAAACACCATATATTTT.

This clone was detected once. Here the CDR3 DNA reads TGTGCCAGCAGCTTATCCCGGGGCTACACCTTC. This sequence encodes CASSLSRGYTF. J is TRBJ1-2 and V is TRBV7-2; D gene uncertain. V lost 2 bases, J lost 8 bases, and 6 bases lay in between. The CDR3 length is 11 residues. Germline loops: CDR1 SGHTA, CDR2 FQGNSA.

The chain has TRBV3-1 (or the pseudogene TRBV3-2) and TRBJ2-3; 8 positions match TRBD2. With 5 bases clipped from V and 1 base from J, the junction kept 2 bases outside the gene matches. Germline V gives CDR1 LGHDT, CDR2 YNNKEL (reference sequence). The CDR3 consists of 14 residues. The CDR3 DNA reads TGTGCCAGCAGCTCGCGGGGGGGCACAGATACGCAGTATTTT. Translating it yields CASSSRGGTDTQYF.